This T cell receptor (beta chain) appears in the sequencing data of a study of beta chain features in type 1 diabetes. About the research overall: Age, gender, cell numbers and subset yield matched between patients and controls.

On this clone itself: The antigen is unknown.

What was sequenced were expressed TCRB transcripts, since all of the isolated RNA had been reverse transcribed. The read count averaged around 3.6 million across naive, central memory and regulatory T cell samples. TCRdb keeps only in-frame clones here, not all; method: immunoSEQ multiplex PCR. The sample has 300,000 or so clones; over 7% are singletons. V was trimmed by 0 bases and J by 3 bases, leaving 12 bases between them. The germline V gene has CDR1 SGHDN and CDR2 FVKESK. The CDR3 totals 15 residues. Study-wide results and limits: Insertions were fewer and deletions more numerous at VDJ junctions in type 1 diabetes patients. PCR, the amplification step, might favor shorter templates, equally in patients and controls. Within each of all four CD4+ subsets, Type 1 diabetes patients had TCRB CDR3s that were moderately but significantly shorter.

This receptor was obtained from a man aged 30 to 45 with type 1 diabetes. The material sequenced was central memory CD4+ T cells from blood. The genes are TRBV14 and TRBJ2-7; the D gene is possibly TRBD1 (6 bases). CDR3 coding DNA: TGTGCCAGCAGCCAAGATCGTCCAGGGGTCTACGAGCAGTACTTC. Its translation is CASSQDRPGVYEQYF.